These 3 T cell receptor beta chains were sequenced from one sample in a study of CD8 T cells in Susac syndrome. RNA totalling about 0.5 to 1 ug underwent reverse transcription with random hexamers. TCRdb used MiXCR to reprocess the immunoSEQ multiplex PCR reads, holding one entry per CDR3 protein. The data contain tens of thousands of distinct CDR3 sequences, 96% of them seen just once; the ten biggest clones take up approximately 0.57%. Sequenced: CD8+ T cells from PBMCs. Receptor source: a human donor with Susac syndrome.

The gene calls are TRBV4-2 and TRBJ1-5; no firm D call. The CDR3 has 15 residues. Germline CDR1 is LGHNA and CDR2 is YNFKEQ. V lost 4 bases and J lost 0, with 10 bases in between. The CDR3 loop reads CASSRQYGSNQPQHF. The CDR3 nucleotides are TGTGCCAGCAGCCGTCAGTACGGTAGCAATCAGCCCCAGCATTTT.

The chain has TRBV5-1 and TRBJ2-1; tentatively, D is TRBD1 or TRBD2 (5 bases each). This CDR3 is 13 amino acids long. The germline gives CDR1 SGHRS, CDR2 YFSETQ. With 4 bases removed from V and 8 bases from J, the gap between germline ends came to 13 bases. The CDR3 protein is CASSRGARDEQFF. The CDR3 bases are TGCGCCAGCAGCCGAGGGGCCAGGGATGAGCAGTTCTTC.

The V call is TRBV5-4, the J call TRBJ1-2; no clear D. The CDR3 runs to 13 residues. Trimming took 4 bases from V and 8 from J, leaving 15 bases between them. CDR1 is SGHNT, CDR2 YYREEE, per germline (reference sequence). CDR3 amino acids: CASSLGRVGGYTF. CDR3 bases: TGTGCCAGCAGCCTAGGCCGTGTGGGAGGCTACACCTTC.